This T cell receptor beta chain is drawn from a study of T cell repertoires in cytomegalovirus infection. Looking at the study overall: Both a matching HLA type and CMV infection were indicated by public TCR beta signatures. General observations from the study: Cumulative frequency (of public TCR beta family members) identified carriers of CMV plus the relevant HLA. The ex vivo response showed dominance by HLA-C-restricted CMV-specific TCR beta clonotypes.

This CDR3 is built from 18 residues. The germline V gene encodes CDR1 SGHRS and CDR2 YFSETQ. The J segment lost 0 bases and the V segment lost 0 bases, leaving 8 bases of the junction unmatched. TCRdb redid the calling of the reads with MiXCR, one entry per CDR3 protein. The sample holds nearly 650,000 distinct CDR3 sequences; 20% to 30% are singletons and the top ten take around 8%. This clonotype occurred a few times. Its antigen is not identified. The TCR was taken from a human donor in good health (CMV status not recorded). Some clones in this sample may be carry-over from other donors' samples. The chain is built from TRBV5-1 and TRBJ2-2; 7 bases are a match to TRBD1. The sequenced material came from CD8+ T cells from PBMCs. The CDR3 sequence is CASSLAGTAQPNTGELFF. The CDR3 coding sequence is TGCGCCAGCAGCTTGGCCGGGACAGCCCAGCCGAACACCGGGGAGCTGTTTTTT.